This T cell receptor beta chain was documented in a study of somatic mutations in cytotoxic T cells in rheumatoid arthritis. Findings of the study overall: The clonality of CD8+ T cells was not significantly different between rheumatoid arthritis patients and age-matched healthy controls.

A remark on this clone: The antigen is unknown.

As processed by the authors: Rarely, patient CD8+ clones larger than 1% corresponded to published virus-specific TCRB sequences. Using immunoSEQ multiplex PCR, the repertoire was profiled, and TCRdb retains in-frame clones only, with some absent. V and J calls and clone size follow that table, whereas D and trimming were derived from the DNA. The repertoire holds around 11,000 clones, with 55% to 85% as singletons. The receptor was derived from an adult with rheumatoid arthritis. Sequencing was carried out using CD8+ T cells sorted from blood.

CDR3 residues: CASSPIFSGNTIYF. CDR3 coding DNA: TGTGCCAGCAGTCCCATTTTTTCTGGAAACACCATATATTTT. The V call is TRBV28, the J call TRBJ1-3; D ambiguous. CDR1 is MDHEN, CDR2 SYDVKM, per germline. V lost 5 bases and J 1 base, leaving 9 bases between the germline ends. The CDR3 sequence is 14 residues long. The full variable domain, in which reference TRBV28 and TRBJ1-3 provide the parts outside the CDR3, is DVKVTQSSRYLVKRTGEKVFLECVQDMDHENMFWYRQDPGLGLRLIYFSYDVKMKEKGDIPEGYSVSREKKERFSLILESASTNQTSMYLCASSPIFSGNTIYFGEGSWLTVV.